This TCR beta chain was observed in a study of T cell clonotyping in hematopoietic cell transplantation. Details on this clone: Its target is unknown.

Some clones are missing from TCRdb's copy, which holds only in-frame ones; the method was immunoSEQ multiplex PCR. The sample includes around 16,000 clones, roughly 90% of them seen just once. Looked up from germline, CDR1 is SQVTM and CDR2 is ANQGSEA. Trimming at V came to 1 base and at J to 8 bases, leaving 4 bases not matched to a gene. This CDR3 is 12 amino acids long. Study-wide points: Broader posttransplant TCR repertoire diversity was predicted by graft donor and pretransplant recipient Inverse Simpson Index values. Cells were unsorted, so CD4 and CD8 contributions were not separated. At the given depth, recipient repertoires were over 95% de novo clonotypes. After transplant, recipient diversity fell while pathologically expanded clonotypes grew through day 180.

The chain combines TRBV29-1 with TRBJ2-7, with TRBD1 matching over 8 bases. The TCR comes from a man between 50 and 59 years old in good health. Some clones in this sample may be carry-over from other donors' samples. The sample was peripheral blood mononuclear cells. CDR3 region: CSVEGTGYKQYF. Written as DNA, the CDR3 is TGCAGCGTTGAAGGGACAGGGTATAAGCAGTACTTC.